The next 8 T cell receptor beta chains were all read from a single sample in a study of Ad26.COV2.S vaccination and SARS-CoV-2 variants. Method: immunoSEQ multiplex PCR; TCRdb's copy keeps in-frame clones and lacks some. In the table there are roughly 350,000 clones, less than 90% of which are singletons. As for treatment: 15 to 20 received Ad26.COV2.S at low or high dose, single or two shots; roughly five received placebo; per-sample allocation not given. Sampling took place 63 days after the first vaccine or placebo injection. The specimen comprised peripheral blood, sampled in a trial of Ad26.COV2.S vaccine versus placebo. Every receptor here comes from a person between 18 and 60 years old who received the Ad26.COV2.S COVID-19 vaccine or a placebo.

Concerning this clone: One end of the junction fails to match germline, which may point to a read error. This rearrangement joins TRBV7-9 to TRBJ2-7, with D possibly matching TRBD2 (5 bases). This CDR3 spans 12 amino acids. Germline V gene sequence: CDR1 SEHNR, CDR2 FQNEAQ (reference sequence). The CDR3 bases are TGTGCCAGCAGCCTAGCCCCGCACGAGCAGTACTTC. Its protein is CASSLAPHEQYF.

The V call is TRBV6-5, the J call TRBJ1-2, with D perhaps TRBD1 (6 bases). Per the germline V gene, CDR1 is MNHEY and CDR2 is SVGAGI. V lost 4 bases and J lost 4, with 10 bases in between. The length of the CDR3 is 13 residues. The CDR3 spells CASSLTGGYGYTF. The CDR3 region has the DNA TGTGCCAGCAGTTTGACAGGTGGCTATGGCTACACCTTC.

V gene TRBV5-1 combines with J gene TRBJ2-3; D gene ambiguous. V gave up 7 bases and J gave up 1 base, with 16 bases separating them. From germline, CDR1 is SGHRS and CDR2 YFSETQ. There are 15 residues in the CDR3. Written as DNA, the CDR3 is TGCGCCAGCTCGAGGAGCGCCCTCGGCACAGATACGCAGTATTTT. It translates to CASSRSALGTDTQYF.

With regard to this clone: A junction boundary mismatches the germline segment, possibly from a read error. This CDR3 is CASSQVSPSGKKDAQYF. CDR3 nucleotides: TGCGCCAGCAGCCAAGTTTCCCCTTCCGGGAAAAAAGATGCGCAGTATTTT. The chain couples TRBV4-1 to TRBJ2-3; D perhaps matches TRBD2 (5 bases). The CDR3 runs 17 residues. Germline loops: CDR1 MGHRA, CDR2 YSYEKL.

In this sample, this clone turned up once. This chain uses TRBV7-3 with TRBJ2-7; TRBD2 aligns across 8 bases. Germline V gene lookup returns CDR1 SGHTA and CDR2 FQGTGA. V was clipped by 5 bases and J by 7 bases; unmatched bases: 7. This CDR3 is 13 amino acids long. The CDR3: CASSPTSVGEQYF. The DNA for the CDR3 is TGTGCCAGCAGCCCGACTAGCGTCGGTGAGCAGTACTTC.

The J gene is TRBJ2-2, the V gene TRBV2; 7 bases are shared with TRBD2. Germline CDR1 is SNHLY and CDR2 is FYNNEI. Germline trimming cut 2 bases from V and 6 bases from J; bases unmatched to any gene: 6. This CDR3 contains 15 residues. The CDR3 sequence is CASSETPTSAGELFF. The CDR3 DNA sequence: TGTGCCAGCAGTGAAACGCCAACTAGCGCCGGGGAGCTGTTTTTT.

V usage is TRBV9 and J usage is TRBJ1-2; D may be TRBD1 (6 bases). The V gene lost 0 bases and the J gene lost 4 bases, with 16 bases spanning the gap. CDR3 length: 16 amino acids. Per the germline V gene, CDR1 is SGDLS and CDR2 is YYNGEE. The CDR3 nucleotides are TGTGCCAGCAGCGTAGCCACCGGGGCAGGGGTCTATGGCTACACCTTC. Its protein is CASSVATGAGVYGYTF.

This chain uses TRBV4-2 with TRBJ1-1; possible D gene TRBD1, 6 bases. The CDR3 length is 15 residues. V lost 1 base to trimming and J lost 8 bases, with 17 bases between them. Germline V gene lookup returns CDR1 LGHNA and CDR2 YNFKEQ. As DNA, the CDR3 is TGTGCCAGCAGCCAAGGGCCAGGGGTCTACTACGAAGCTTTCTTT. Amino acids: CASSQGPGVYYEAFF.